This T cell receptor (beta chain) is from a study of OX40 agonist ivuxolimab in advanced cancers. The V end lost 0 bases, the J end lost 2 bases, and 7 bases lay between the germline ends. CDR1 and CDR2 from the germline V gene are ENHRY and SYGVKD. CDR3 length: 14 amino acids. Here immunoSEQ multiplex PCR was the method, and the copy in TCRdb shows in-frame clones only, minus some. This table has 65,000 to 80,000 clones, around 86% appearing once. This receptor was obtained from an adult with an advanced solid tumor such as melanoma, head and neck, liver or kidney cancer. The sample in question was CD4+ or CD8+ T cells sorted from blood, obtained in a trial of the OX40 agonist ivuxolimab. The rearrangement links TRBV10-3 to TRBJ2-5; no reliable D call. CDR3 loop: CAISESNTQETQYF. The CDR3 DNA reads as TGTGCCATCAGTGAGTCGAACACACAAGAGACCCAGTACTTC.